Described below is a single T cell receptor beta chain sequence and its context. This clone was observed a single time. It lacks a known antigen. Per-base qualities were not stored, and no clone one base away is much larger. The sample is drawn from a study of a mutant IDH1 vaccine in newly diagnosed glioma (dated by TCRdb to about 2021). General notes on the study: In the chemotherapy-containing groups, vaccination started alongside temozolomide cycles, whereas in patients who had radiotherapy alone it started 4-6 weeks after radiotherapy. Peripheral blood was collected at six visits: V03 (baseline), V05, V07, V10, V12 and V13. Prior to enrollment, patients had been given standard therapy consisting of radiotherapy alone, temozolomide alone, or radiochemotherapy with temozolomide, with the combination given to most patients. The approximately 29 treated patients were 62.5% male and 37.5% female, with a mean age of approximately 38 years. Longitudinal TCRB deep sequencing was done for 25 to 30 treated patients, wherever samples were available for exploratory analyses. The week-35 safety follow-up took place at visit V12, and the week-47 end of study took place at visit V13.

Points the paper makes about the study in general: The authors stated that sample limitations prevented analyses of patient blood samples from being reproduced. Vaccine-induced immune responses across multiple MHC alleles were detected in about 93% of patients. Pseudoprogression seemed to be unrelated to changes in the top peripheral T cell clonotypes found by TCRB sequencing. PBMC samples for TCRB deep sequencing were selected based on availability.

In the germline V gene, CDR1 corresponds to WSHSY and CDR2 to SAAADI. The junction carries 14 bases between V and J, which are trimmed by 6 bases and 3 bases respectively. Including the terminal cysteine and phenylalanine, the CDR3 comprises 15 residues. Just the 45-base CDR3 DNA is kept, in frame starting at base 1. The receptor library was made with the immunoSEQ multiplex PCR assay. Rearranged TCR beta chain sequences were amplified with the hsTCRB Kit following the manufacturer's protocol. TCRB libraries were sequenced on an Illumina MiSeq. Per the authors' processing: Demultiplexing, trimming and gene mapping were performed with the kit vendor's proprietary platform. Sourced from immuneACCESS, this table was stored by TCRdb with only in-frame sequences that have V and J called. A share of the clones is absent; for the studies checked, an unresolved V gene accounts for under half, and the remainder has no known explanation. V, J and clone size reflect that table, while D and trimming were determined from the DNA. The sample table shows 84,000 or so clones, and over 75% are seen once. Under 6.5% of the sample is in the top ten clones.

In the paper's terms, the time point label means: week 47, end of study. Each vaccine dose was 300 ug of a 20-mer mutant IDH1 peptide in Montanide, given subcutaneously with topical imiquimod. Patients were given eight vaccinations, in weeks 1, 3, 5, 7, 11, 15, 19 and 23, which matched visits V03 through V10. The donors had newly diagnosed IDH1-mutant astrocytomas of WHO grade 3 or 4 that showed loss of nuclear ATRX. The samples were drawn from NOA16, a multicentre, single-arm, open-label phase I trial in Germany that tested a mutant IDH1 peptide vaccine in humans for the first time. Genomic DNA for TCRB sequencing was isolated from EDTA blood with the DNeasy Blood and Tissue Kit.

Sequences were derived from PBMCs, sampled from a glioma patient whose treatment included an IDH1 peptide vaccine. This chain joins TRBV10-2 to TRBJ2-2, with the D call perhaps TRBD1 or TRBD2, as 6 bases match in each case. The TCR sequence derives from a middle-aged man with glioma. The bases are TGCGCCAGCAGAAGGGGGGATTGGGACACCGGGGAGCTGTTTTTT. It translates to CASRRGDWDTGELFF.